This entry lists 23 T cell receptor beta chains sequenced from one sample in a study of T cells in Graves' hyperthyroidism and ophthalmopathy. Amplification targeted TCR beta CDR3 regions from RNA transcripts. RT-PCR in the first round (using the HTBI primer set) targeted the TCR CDR3. TCRdb re-derived calls from the multiplex PCR reads in MiXCR, one entry per CDR3 protein. This table has around 450,000 distinct CDR3 sequences, roughly 14% appearing once. The material sequenced was blood. These receptors were taken from a woman between 18 and 29 years old with Graves' hyperthyroidism.

This clonotype has ten or more counts. V gene TRBV29-1 combines with J gene TRBJ2-5; TRBD2 aligns across 7 bases. Germline V gene sequence: CDR1 SQVTM, CDR2 ANQGSEA. Trimming at V came to 6 bases and at J to 7 bases, leaving 17 bases not matched to a gene. CDR3 length: 15 amino acids. CDR3 sequence (DNA): TGCAGCGTCCCGGACCGGGGGGACGGCCGGGGGACCCAGTACTTC. Encoded protein: CSVPDRGDGRGTQYF.

This clonotype was counted many times. The germline gene is not matched at one end of the junction; a read error may be the cause. This chain uses TRBV7-7 with TRBJ2-5, with 12 bases matching TRBD2. Germline-derived CDR1 and CDR2 are SSHAT and FNYEAQ (reference sequence). The CDR3 sequence is 16 residues long. CDR3 loop: CASSSSSGRAVETQYF. CDR3 nucleotide sequence: TGTGCTAGCAGCTCGTCTAGCGGGAGGGCCGTAGAGACCCAGTACTTC.

This sequence joins TRBV7-6 and TRBJ2-7, with D hard to call. V was shortened by 1 base and J by 5 bases, with 6 bases between the two germline ends. The CDR3 spans 12 residues. Germline loops: CDR1 SGHVS, CDR2 FNYEAQ. For the CDR3, the DNA is TGTGCCAGCAGCTTAGACGAGGACGAGCAGTACTTC. Its translation: CASSLDEDEQYF.

In this sample, this clonotype turned up many times. The chain uses TRBV28 and TRBJ2-7; D is uncertain. V was cut by 1 base and J by 3 bases, with 13 bases left in between. Germline CDR1 and CDR2: MDHEN and SYDVKM. The CDR3 contains 15 residues. CDR3 in amino acids: CASSLFPGPYYEQYF. CDR3 DNA sequence: TGTGCCAGCAGTTTATTCCCCGGTCCCTACTACGAGCAGTACTTC. Full variable domain (rest looked up from reference TRBV28 and TRBJ2-7): DVKVTQSSRYLVKRTGEKVFLECVQDMDHENMFWYRQDPGLGLRLIYFSYDVKMKEKGDIPEGYSVSREKKERFSLILESASTNQTSMYLCASSLFPGPYYEQYFGPGTRLTVT.

The chain has TRBV15 and TRBJ2-7; TRBD1 matches at 9 bases. The germline V gene encodes CDR1 LNHNV and CDR2 YYDKDF (reference sequence). This CDR3 has 15 amino acids. The trim removed 7 bases at V and 4 bases at J, leaving 11 bases unmatched. The CDR3: CATKDRDRENYEQYF. The CDR3 nucleotides read TGTGCCACCAAGGATAGGGACAGGGAAAATTACGAGCAGTACTTC.

This clonotype was counted a few times. The chain joins TRBV11-2 to TRBJ2-7, with 7 bases that match TRBD2. The CDR3 contains 16 residues. Per germline, CDR1 SGHAT and CDR2 FQNNGV. V was pared by 3 bases and J by 3 bases, with 11 bases of the junction left unmatched. The CDR3 DNA follows: TGTGCCAGCAGCTTCGGTGCGGCCGAGCGGGGCTACGAGCAGTACTTC. Translating gives CASSFGAAERGYEQYF.

This clonotype was picked up many times. The J gene is TRBJ1-5, the V gene TRBV7-8; no clear D. The CDR3 runs 16 residues. Germline CDR1 and CDR2: SGHVS and FQNEAQ. With 1 base removed from V and 0 bases from J, the gap between germline ends came to 10 bases. The CDR3 bases are TGTGCCAGCAGCTTAGTGGCAGCTAATAGCAATCAGCCCCAGCATTTT. Its translation is CASSLVAANSNQPQHF.

This clonotype was seen ten or more times. The V gene is TRBV20-1, the J gene TRBJ1-4; D unresolved. The CDR3 covers 14 residues. Per germline, CDR1 DFQATT and CDR2 SNEGSKA (reference sequence). The V gene lost 4 bases and the J gene lost 4 bases, with 13 bases spanning the gap. CDR3 bases: TGCAGTGCTATGCTCCGGGAGTTTAATGAAAAACTGTTTTTT. Encoded protein: CSAMLREFNEKLFF.

This clonotype appeared a single time. The rearrangement links TRBV9 to TRBJ1-5; TRBD1 matches at 8 bases. The ends lost 5 bases at V and 9 bases at J; junction bases unmatched: 22. This CDR3 is built from 18 residues. CDR1 and CDR2 from the germline V gene are SGDLS and YYNGEE. The DNA for the CDR3 is TGTGCCAGCAGAGCCCAGGACAGGGCTAAGGGAGCGTGCCGGCCCCAGCATTTT. Translated, it gives CASRAQDRAKGACRPQHF.

This clonotype was recorded once. The rearrangement links TRBV5-4 to TRBJ2-1; a weak D match, TRBD2 (7 bases). V lost 1 base, J lost 4 bases, and 12 bases lay in between. The V gene's germline CDR1 is SGHNT and CDR2 YYREEE (reference sequence). The length of the CDR3 is 15 residues. The CDR3: CASSLWEGGYNEQFF. CDR3 nucleotides: TGTGCCAGCAGCTTGTGGGAGGGGGGATACAATGAGCAGTTCTTC.

This clonotype occurred many times. CDR3 loop: CARTGPTNTEAFF. DNA for the CDR3: TGTGCCAGGACGGGTCCAACGAACACTGAAGCTTTCTTT. The genes are TRBV2 and TRBJ1-1; D gene uncertain. V lost 9 bases to trimming and J lost 1 base, with 12 bases between them. Germline-derived CDR1 and CDR2 are SNHLY and FYNNEI. The CDR3 is made up of 13 amino acids.

This clonotype was counted many times. The chain employs TRBV28 and TRBJ1-1; D is unresolved. The length of the CDR3 is 14 residues. Germline V gives CDR1 MDHEN, CDR2 SYDVKM. V was trimmed by 3 bases and J by 4 bases, leaving 12 bases between them. Here the CDR3 DNA reads TGTGCCAGCAGTTTGGGAGGGAGGAGCACTGAAGCTTTCTTT. It codes for CASSLGGRSTEAFF.

The rearrangement uses TRBV6-1 and TRBJ2-7; 13 nucleotides agree with TRBD2. This CDR3 contains 17 residues. The V gene's germline CDR1 is MNHNS and CDR2 SASEGT. V shed 5 bases, J shed 4 bases, and the junction held 11 bases outside the gene matches. The CDR3 DNA sequence: TGTGCCAGCAGTCGCCGGACTAGCGGGAGTGTGCAGTACGAGCAGTACTTC. Amino acid sequence: CASSRRTSGSVQYEQYF.

The table lists this clonotype with many counts. This chain joins TRBV7-6 and TRBJ2-7, with 8 bases lining up with TRBD1. The CDR3 runs 14 residues. Germline CDR1 is SGHVS and CDR2 is FNYEAQ. The V and J ends lost 6 bases and 3 bases, in that order; junction bases with no gene match: 7. The CDR3 sequence is CASSSQGDDYEQYF. In nucleotides, the CDR3 is TGTGCCAGCAGTTCACAGGGGGACGACTACGAGCAGTACTTC.

This clonotype was recorded at least ten times. The CDR3 sequence is CASSQDALGEAFF. The CDR3 coding sequence is TGTGCCAGCAGCCAAGATGCCCTTGGTGAAGCTTTCTTT. The genes are TRBV3-1 and TRBJ1-1, with unresolved D. CDR1 and CDR2 (germline): LGHDT, YNNKEL (reference sequence). The V end lost 0 bases, the J end lost 7 bases, and 9 bases lay between the germline ends. The CDR3 covers 13 residues. Looking up the rest from reference TRBV3-1 and TRBJ1-1 gives the full variable domain: DTAVSQTPKYLVTQMGNDKSIKCEQNLGHDTMYWYKQDSKKFLKIMFSYNNKELIINETVPNRFSPKSPDKAHLNLHINSLELGDSAVYFCASSQDALGEAFFGQGTRLTVV.

The sample holds a few counts of this clonotype. The rearrangement joins TRBV6-1 to TRBJ1-6; a possible D gene is TRBD1 (6 bases). CDR3 length: 15 amino acids. The ends were cut back, 7 bases at V and 7 bases at J, with 17 bases in the middle. Germline V lookup: CDR1 MNHNS, CDR2 SASEGT. The CDR3 reads CASKGGGGYNSPLHF. As DNA, the CDR3 is TGTGCCAGCAAGGGGGGTGGGGGCTACAATTCACCCCTCCACTTT.

The rearrangement uses TRBV20-1 and TRBJ2-2; D unclear. The CDR3 runs 14 residues. V was shortened by 6 bases and J by 0 bases, with 11 bases between the two germline ends. The germline CDR1 and CDR2 sequences are DFQATT and SNEGSKA (reference sequence). The CDR3 is CSADRRANTGELFF. The CDR3 nucleotides are TGCAGTGCCGACCGACGCGCGAACACCGGGGAGCTGTTTTTT.

With regard to this clonotype: An end of the junction does not agree with germline; a read error may underlie this. The chain employs TRBV5-6 and TRBJ2-1; no clear D. Germline CDR1 reads SGHDT; CDR2 reads YYEEEE. The CDR3 spans 14 residues. CDR3 amino acids: CASSFQSSYSEQFF. The DNA of the CDR3 is TGTGCCAGCAGCTTCCAGAGCTCCTACAGTGAGCAGTTCTTC.

This clonotype was seen a few times. The rearrangement links TRBV20-1 to TRBJ2-2; 11 bases fit TRBD2. In germline, CDR1 is DFQATT, CDR2 SNEGSKA (reference sequence). V shed 2 bases, J shed 5 bases, and the junction held 13 bases outside the gene matches. The CDR3 covers 18 residues. CDR3 nucleotide sequence: TGCAGTGCTAGAAGTGGTGGGGGACTAGCGGCTTATACCGGGGAGCTGTTTTTT. Translating it yields CSARSGGGLAAYTGELFF.

On this clonotype itself: Given a much more abundant clone one base away, this may be a read error. The V and J genes are TRBV7-6 and TRBJ2-1; D is possibly TRBD2 (5 bases). This CDR3 is built from 16 residues. CDR1 is SGHVS and CDR2 is FNYEAQ in the germline V gene. This CDR3 reads CASSRGLASPDNERFF. The CDR3 region has the DNA TGTGCCAGCAGCCGGGGATTAGCGTCCCCAGACAATGAGCGGTTCTTC.

J is TRBJ2-2 and V is TRBV12-3 or TRBV12-4; tentative D call: TRBD1 (6 bases). The CDR3 is 14 residues long. The V end was cut by 3 bases, the J end by 7 bases, with 12 bases between. CDR3 sequence: CASSLGRGFGELFF. For the CDR3, the DNA is TGTGCCAGCAGTTTGGGAAGGGGGTTCGGGGAGCTGTTTTTT.

Points on this clonotype: This may come from a read error, since a much larger clone is one base off. In DNA form, the CDR3 reads TGTGCCAGAAGTGGCGGACAGGGGAGCAATCAGCCCCAGCATTTT. This gives the protein CARSGGQGSNQPQHF. This chain connects TRBV6-1 to TRBJ1-5, with TRBD1 matching over 9 bases. The germline V gene encodes CDR1 MNHNS and CDR2 SASEGT. The CDR3 spans 15 residues.

There are many counts of this clonotype. The V and J genes are TRBV24-1 and TRBJ2-7; D is uncertain. V dropped 4 bases and J dropped 2 bases, with 11 bases sitting between them. Germline values: CDR1 KGHDR, CDR2 SFDVKD. This CDR3 region has 14 residues. The CDR3 protein is CATSDPDKTYEQYF. CDR3 DNA: TGTGCCACCAGTGACCCTGACAAGACCTACGAGCAGTACTTC.